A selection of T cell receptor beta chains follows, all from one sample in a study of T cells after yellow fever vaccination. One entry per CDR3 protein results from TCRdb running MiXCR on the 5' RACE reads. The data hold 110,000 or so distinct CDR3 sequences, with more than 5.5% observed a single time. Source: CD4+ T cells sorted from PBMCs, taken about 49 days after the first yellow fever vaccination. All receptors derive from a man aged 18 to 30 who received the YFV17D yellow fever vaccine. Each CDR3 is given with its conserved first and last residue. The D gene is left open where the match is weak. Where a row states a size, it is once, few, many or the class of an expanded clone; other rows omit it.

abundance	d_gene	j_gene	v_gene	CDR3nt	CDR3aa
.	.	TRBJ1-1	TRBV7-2	TGTGCCAGCAGCTCGGTGGACACGAACACTGAAGCTTTCTTT	CASSSVDTNTEAFF
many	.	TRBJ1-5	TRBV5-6	TGTGCCAGCAGCTATCGGGGGGGCTTCGATCAGCCCCAGCATTTT	CASSYRGGFDQPQHF
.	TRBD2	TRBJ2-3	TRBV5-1	TGCGCCAGCAGCCCACGGGGGGGCAGGGTCCCAGATACGCAGTATTTT	CASSPRGGRVPDTQYF
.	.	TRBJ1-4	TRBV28	TGTGCCAGCAGTTTATCAGGGTTGGCGGGTGAAAAACTGTTTTTT	CASSLSGLAGEKLFF
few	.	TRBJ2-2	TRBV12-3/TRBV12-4	TGTGCCAGCAGTTACTCCGGGGAGCTGTTTTTT	CASSYSGELFF
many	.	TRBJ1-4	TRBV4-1	TGCGCCAGCAGCCCTTGGACAGCTAATGAAAAACTGTTTTTT	CASSPWTANEKLFF
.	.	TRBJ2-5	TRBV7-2	TGTGCCAGCAGCTTAGGCAGGTATCAAGAGACCCAGTACTTC	CASSLGRYQETQYF
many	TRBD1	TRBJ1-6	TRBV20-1	TGCAGTGCTAGAGATGGACAGGGGTATTCACCCCTCCACTTT	CSARDGQGYSPLHF
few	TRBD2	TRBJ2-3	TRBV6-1	TGTGCCAGCAGACCAGGACTAGCGAGCACAGATACGCAGTATTTT	CASRPGLASTDTQYF
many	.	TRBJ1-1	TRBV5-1	TGCGCCAGCAGCTTGGACCCTACTGGCACTGAAGCTTTCTTT	CASSLDPTGTEAFF
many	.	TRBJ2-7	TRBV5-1	TGCGCCAGCAGCTTGAGGGGAGATCTATACGAGCAGTACTTC	CASSLRGDLYEQYF
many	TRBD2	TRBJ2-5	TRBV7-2	TGTGCCAGCAGCTTAACGGGGGGGGCGGAGACCCAGTACTTC	CASSLTGGAETQYF
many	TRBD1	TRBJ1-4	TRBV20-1	TGCAGTGCCTACCATCCGGGACAGGATGAAAAACTGTTTTTT	CSAYHPGQDEKLFF
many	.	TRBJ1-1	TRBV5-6	TGTGCCAGCACCAGACTGGGATACACTGAAGCTTTCTTT	CASTRLGYTEAFF
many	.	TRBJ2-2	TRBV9	TGTGCCAGCAGCGGGCCTTCCGGGGGGCCGTGGAACACCGGGGAGCTGTTTTTT	CASSGPSGGPWNTGELFF
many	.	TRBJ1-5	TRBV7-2	TGTGCCAGCAGCCGTACACAGGGACCAAATCAGCCCCAGCATTTT	CASSRTQGPNQPQHF
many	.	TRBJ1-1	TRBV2	TGTGCCAGCAGTAGGGGACCGCGGAACACTGAAGCTTTCTTT	CASSRGPRNTEAFF
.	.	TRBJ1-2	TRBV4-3	TGCGCCAGCAGCCAAGGAGCCCTGGGGGGCTACACCTTC	CASSQGALGGYTF
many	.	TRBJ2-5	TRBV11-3	TGTGCCAGCAGCTTTGGACGGGAGACAGAGACCCAGTACTTC	CASSFGRETETQYF
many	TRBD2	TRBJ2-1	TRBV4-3	TGCGCCAGCAGCCAAGAGTCCGGGACTAGCGATCGCGATGAGCAGTTCTTC	CASSQESGTSDRDEQFF
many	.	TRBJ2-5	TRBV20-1	TGCAGTGCTAGAGAACTAACAGGGAGAGAGACCCAGTACTTC	CSARELTGRETQYF
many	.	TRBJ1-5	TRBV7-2	TGTGCCAGCAGCTTTCGGAGCAATCAGCCCCAGCATTTT	CASSFRSNQPQHF
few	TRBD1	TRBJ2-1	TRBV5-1	TGCGCCAGCAGCTTTGGACAGGGCCTTATGGAGCAGTTCTTC	CASSFGQGLMEQFF
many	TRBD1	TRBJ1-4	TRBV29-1	TGCAGCGTTGCCGGGACAGGGGGGGCGAGTAATGAAAAACTGTTTTTT	CSVAGTGGASNEKLFF
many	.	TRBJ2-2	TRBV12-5	TGTGCTAGTGGTTTCAGCAGGTCGGACACCGGGGAGCTGTTTTTT	CASGFSRSDTGELFF
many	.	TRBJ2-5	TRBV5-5	TGTGCCAGTACCCGGGGCCTCCAAGAGACCCAGTACTTC	CASTRGLQETQYF
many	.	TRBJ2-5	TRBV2	TGTGCCAGCAGTGAAGGCCTAGCAGCAGAGACCCAGTACTTC	CASSEGLAAETQYF
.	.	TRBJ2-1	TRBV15	TGTGCCACCTCGAGGGAAATAACCTACAATGAGCAGTTCTTC	CATSREITYNEQFF
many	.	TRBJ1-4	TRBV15	TGTGCCACCAGCAGGTTTCGCAGGGCCCTCGAAAAACTGTTTTTT	CATSRFRRALEKLFF
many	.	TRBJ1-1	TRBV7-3	TGTGCCAGCAGCCAAAGCCGGTCGGATGAAGCTTTCTTT	CASSQSRSDEAFF
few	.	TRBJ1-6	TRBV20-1	TGCAGTGCTAGTGAACAGCGTTATAATTCACCCCTCCACTTT	CSASEQRYNSPLHF
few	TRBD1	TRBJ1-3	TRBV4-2	TGTGCCAGCAGCCAAGCCGGGACAGCGGCAGGAAACACCATATATTTT	CASSQAGTAAGNTIYF
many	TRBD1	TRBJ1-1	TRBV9	TGTGCCAGCAGCCTGCAGGGGGCCGGGGTGAGTGAAGCTTTCTTT	CASSLQGAGVSEAFF
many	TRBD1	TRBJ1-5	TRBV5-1	TGCGCCAGCAGCTTGGATGGGGACAGCCAGCCCCAGCATTTT	CASSLDGDSQPQHF
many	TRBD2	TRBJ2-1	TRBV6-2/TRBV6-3	TGTGCCAGCAGCCACCCAGCTAGCGGGGGGGACCACCCCTATTACAATGAGCAGTTCTTC	CASSHPASGGDHPYYNEQFF
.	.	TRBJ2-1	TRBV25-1	TGTGCCAGCACTAGGGGGGGAGCCTACAATGAGCAGTTCTTC	CASTRGGAYNEQFF
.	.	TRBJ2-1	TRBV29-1	TGCAGCGCCGCCCGGGGTGGAGTGAATGAGCAGTTCTTC	CSAARGGVNEQFF
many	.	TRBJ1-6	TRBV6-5	TGTGCCAGCAGTTACCCGTTCGCCTATAATTCACCCCTCCACTTT	CASSYPFAYNSPLHF
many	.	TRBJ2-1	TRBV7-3	TGTGCCAGCAGCTTAAGAGGGGAGCAGTTCTTC	CASSLRGEQFF
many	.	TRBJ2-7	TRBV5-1	TGCGCCAGCAGCTTGGTCGCCAGACAGAGTTTTAATGTCGCCGCCTACGAGCAGTACTTC	CASSLVARQSFNVAAYEQYF
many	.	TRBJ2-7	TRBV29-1	TGCAGCGTTGACCGGCAGGGGGAGGGTGAGCAGTACTTC	CSVDRQGEGEQYF
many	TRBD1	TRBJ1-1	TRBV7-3	TGTGCCAGCAGCCCGGACAGGGTGAGCGAGCCGAAGCTTTTT	CASSPDRVSEPKLF
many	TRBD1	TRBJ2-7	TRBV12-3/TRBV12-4	TGTGCCAGCAGTCCGCGGACAGGGGCCTCCTACGAGCAGTACTTC	CASSPRTGASYEQYF
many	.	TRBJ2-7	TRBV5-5	TGTGCCAGCAGCTTGGGAGTAGGCGAGTCCTACGAGCAGTACTTC	CASSLGVGESYEQYF
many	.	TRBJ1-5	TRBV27	TGTGCCAGCAGTGCGATAAATCAGCCCCAGCATTTT	CASSAINQPQHF
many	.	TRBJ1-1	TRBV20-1	TGCAGTGCTAGTACAGTCGGGTTCGGAGCTTTCTTT	CSASTVGFGAFF
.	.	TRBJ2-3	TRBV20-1	TGCAGTGCCTGGGGGATCACAGATACGCAGTATTTT	CSAWGITDTQYF
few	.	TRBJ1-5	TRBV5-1	TGCGCCAGCAGCGGAGGCAGCCCAGATCAGCCCCAGCATTTT	CASSGGSPDQPQHF